This T cell receptor beta chain was profiled in a study of T-cell memory formation after mild COVID-19 (dated by TCRdb to the early 2020s). Looking at the study overall: TCR sequence clusters from the two donors were largely donor specific. T-cell clones expanding and contracting after mild COVID-19 in a couple of donors were tracked by longitudinal TCRalpha and TCRbeta repertoire sequencing. The cohort was made up of two young adult volunteers, one female and one male, who were previously healthy.

General findings and caveats noted by the study authors: The study covered only a couple of mild cases, and larger cohorts including severe cases with pre-infection samples were considered necessary. The detection of some responding clones in pre-infection memory suggests that pre-existing cross-reactive memory T cells joined the SARS-CoV-2 response. SARS-CoV-2 specificity was not confirmed for the second-wave clones peaking on day 37. Clones that contracted from day 15 to 85 showed balanced CD4/CD8 phenotypes, whereas a second wave of clones that expanded from day 15 to 37 leaned towards CD4+. Contracting CD4+ clones turned up mainly in the CM and EM memory subsets, whereas EMRA was where CD8+ clones were enriched.

This clonotype was observed a handful of times. Its specific antigen is unknown. Per-base quality was not reported, and no clone a single base away is much larger than it. CDR1 and CDR2, looked up from the germline V gene (reference sequence), are DFQATT and SNEGSKA. Taken from cysteine to phenylalanine, the CDR3 has 15 residues. The DNA shown is the 45-base CDR3, in frame from base 1. V loses 4 bases, J loses 0 bases, and the germline ends lie 13 bases apart. Instrument on record: Illumina NovaSeq 6000. Using 5'RACE with constant-segment primers, TCRalpha and TCRbeta cDNA libraries were constructed, with sample barcodes and unique molecular identifiers added in the process. RNA was extracted from every sample with Trizol reagent. Amplification of the libraries took two PCR steps, and the second step added a second sample barcode plus Illumina TruSeq adapters. The libraries were sequenced on an Illumina NovaSeq using 2 x 150 bp paired-end reads. Per the source publication's procedure: Reads were demultiplexed and collapsed into UMI-guided consensus sequences with migec v1.2.7. Using mixcr v2.1.11, UMI consensuses were aligned to TRA and TRB V and J templates and then assembled into clonotypes. Expanded or contracted clonotypes were those called significant by both edgeR and NoisET, with noise models trained on biological replicates. For edgeR calls, the cutoffs were a false discovery rate-adjusted p below 0.01 and a log2 fold-change threshold of 1. PCA with hierarchical clustering of max-normalized trajectories of the 1000 most abundant clonotypes was used as exploratory dynamics analysis. The CD4 or CD8 phenotype of responding clones was assigned using the separately sequenced CD4+ and CD8+ repertoires. The public reads were quality trimmed at Q25 with fastp and then assembled into clones with MiXCR by TCRdb, keeping productive beta chains. Rows merge per CDR3 protein into single entries with the most common DNA and genes. The V and J calls here are based on TCRdb, not the publication. For this sample the table gives about 390,000 distinct CDR3 sequences, of which more than 15% were detected only once. About 22% of the sample comes from the top ten.

Ficoll-Paque density gradient centrifugation was used to isolate PBMCs. The V gene is TRBV20-1 and the J gene is TRBJ2-4; 5 matching bases give a weak D call of TRBD1. The source of this sequence is a man aged 18-30 years who had mild COVID-19 (a few samples of this study predate the infection). The sample titles of this study are shuffled in the database, so cell type and time point are left out; the donor was told from shared clones. The sequenced sample consisted of PBMCs or a T cell subset sorted from them (not recorded which). The DNA sequence reads TGCAGTGCTACAAGACAGCAGGTAGCCAAAAACATTCAGTACTTC. This yields the protein CSATRQQVAKNIQYF.